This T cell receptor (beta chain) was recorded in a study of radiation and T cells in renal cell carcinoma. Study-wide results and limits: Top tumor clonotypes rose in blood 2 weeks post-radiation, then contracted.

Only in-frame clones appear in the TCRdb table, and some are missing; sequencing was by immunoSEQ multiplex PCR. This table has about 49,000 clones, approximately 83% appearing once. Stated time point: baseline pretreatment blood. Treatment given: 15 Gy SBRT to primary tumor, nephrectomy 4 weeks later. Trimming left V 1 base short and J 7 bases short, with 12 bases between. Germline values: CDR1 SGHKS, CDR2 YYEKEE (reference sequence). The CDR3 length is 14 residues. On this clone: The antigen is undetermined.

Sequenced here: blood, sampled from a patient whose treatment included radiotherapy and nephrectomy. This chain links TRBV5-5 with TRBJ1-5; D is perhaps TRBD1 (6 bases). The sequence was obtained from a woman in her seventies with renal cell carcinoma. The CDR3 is CASSLLGQPQPQHF. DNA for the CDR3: TGTGCCAGCAGCTTGCTGGGACAACCCCAGCCCCAGCATTTT.